A single sample is the source of the 21 T cell receptor beta chains below, sequenced in a study of esophageal squamous cell carcinoma under preoperative chemotherapy. Time point in this sample: before preoperative PTX-NDP chemotherapy. MiXCR was run by TCRdb on the PCR reads, yielding one entry per CDR3 protein. Of tens of thousands of distinct CDR3 sequences in the sample, 45% to 55% are singletons; the top ten hold approximately 12%. Sampling was conducted from a patient given preoperative chemotherapy. Source of these receptors: a human donor with esophageal squamous cell carcinoma. The donor label of this sample is uncertain.

This clonotype was observed at least ten times. Relative to the germline gene, one junction end is altered; a read error may explain this. Here the CDR3 reads CAGRQSSYNSPLHF. The CDR3 DNA reads TGTGCCGGCAGACAGAGCTCCTATAATTCACCCCTCCACTTT. The gene calls are TRBV6-5 and TRBJ1-6, with D possibly matching TRBD1 (5 bases). This CDR3 is built from 14 residues. Per germline, CDR1 MNHEY and CDR2 SVGAGI.

This clonotype was detected a few times. The chain couples TRBV24-1 to TRBJ2-5; 7 bases are shared with TRBD2. CDR1 is KGHDR and CDR2 is SFDVKD in the germline V gene. The ends lost 4 bases at V and 2 bases at J; junction bases unmatched: 6. The CDR3 spans 15 residues. CDR3: CATSDGTKKQETQYF. In nucleotides, the CDR3 is TGTGCCACCAGTGACGGGACTAAAAAACAAGAGACCCAGTACTTC.

With regard to this clonotype: As the CDR3 is not closed by the conserved phenylalanine or tryptophan, this likely results from a read error. Because the CDR3's place on the DNA is in doubt, the DNA is left out and the CDR3 is given as listed by TCRdb. The chain has TRBV12-3 or TRBV12-4 and TRBJ2-5. The CDR3 sequence runs 12 residues, both termini included. CDR3: CASSGTQETQYL.

In its sample, this clonotype was seen a few times. A read error is possible here, since a much larger clone lies one base away. The chain couples TRBV6-1 to TRBJ2-1; perhaps TRBD2 as D (6 bases). CDR3 length: 14 amino acids. The ends were cut back, 7 bases at V and 10 bases at J, with 20 bases in the middle. In germline, CDR1 is MNHNS, CDR2 SASEGT. The DNA of the CDR3 is TGTGCCAGCAAGAGGCGGGGCGGCATAAACGAGCAGTTCTTC. Encoded protein: CASKRRGGINEQFF.

Many counts were recorded for this clonotype. A read error may be the cause here, since a much bigger clone is one base away. The gene calls are TRBV6-1 and TRBJ2-1, with D unresolved. Trimming pared 6 bases from V and 13 bases from J, leaving 22 bases between. The CDR3 totals 14 residues. Germline loops: CDR1 MNHNS, CDR2 SASEGT. CDR3 residues: CASRATTSQETQFF. The DNA for the CDR3 is TGTGCCAGCAGAGCGACGACAAGCCAAGAGACCCAGTTCTTC.

This clonotype was seen repeatedly, ten times or more. The chain uses TRBV6-2 or TRBV6-3 and TRBJ2-5; 7 bases are a match to TRBD1. V was pared by 5 bases and J by 4 bases, with 10 bases of the junction left unmatched. The CDR3 covers 15 residues. Germline V gene lookup returns CDR1 MNHEY and CDR2 SVGEGT. CDR3 nucleotide sequence: TGTGCCAGCAGTCCGCGGACAGGCGCTGTAGAGACCCAGTACTTC. Translated, it gives CASSPRTGAVETQYF.

The chain recombines TRBV6-5 with TRBJ1-1; the match to TRBD1 covers 9 bases. The CDR3 runs 16 residues. Losses at the gene ends were 4 bases for V and 6 bases for J; bases not matched to a gene: 12. CDR1 is MNHEY, CDR2 SVGAGI, per germline. CDR3 region: CASSFTLDRGVAEAFF. In DNA form, the CDR3 reads TGTGCCAGCAGTTTCACTCTAGACAGGGGGGTTGCTGAAGCTTTCTTT.

Only one count was recorded for this clonotype. The gene calls are TRBV7-6 and TRBJ2-4, with D possibly being TRBD1 or TRBD2 (5 bases each). Trimming cost V 3 bases and J 13 bases, with 34 bases left between them. Germline CDR1 SGHVS, CDR2 FNYEAQ. CDR3 length: 19 amino acids. This CDR3 is CASSLGPGLPGRDKDTQYF. The CDR3 region has the DNA TGTGCCAGCAGCTTGGGTCCGGGGCTCCCGGGCCGTGACAAAGACACCCAGTACTTC.

By proportion, this clonotype is large. The chain recombines TRBV7-2 with TRBJ2-1, with 9 bases that match TRBD1. J lost 4 bases, V lost 3 bases, and 4 bases had no gene match. Per the germline V gene, CDR1 is SGHTA and CDR2 is FQGNSA. The CDR3 consists of 15 residues. The CDR3 region is CASSLGQGRYNEQFF. DNA for the CDR3: TGTGCCAGCAGCTTGGGACAGGGCAGATACAATGAGCAGTTCTTC.

There are many counts of this clonotype. The gene calls are TRBV12-3 or TRBV12-4 and TRBJ1-1, with D possibly TRBD1 on 5 matching bases. Trimming shortened V by 6 bases and J by 0 bases, and 11 bases separated the two germline ends. This CDR3 region has 14 residues. The CDR3 protein is CASRTGTMNTEAFF. For the CDR3, the DNA is TGTGCCAGCAGAACCGGGACTATGAACACTGAAGCTTTCTTT.

The table lists this clonotype with a count of one. Being one base from a much bigger clone, this may be a read error. The chain couples TRBV7-2 to TRBJ2-5; D unclear. The germline V gene encodes CDR1 SGHTA and CDR2 FQGNSA. The CDR3 extends over 13 amino acids. CDR3 nucleotides: TGTGCCAACAGCTTACCAATCGATAGGACCCAGTACTTC. Translation gives CANSLPIDRTQYF.

About this clonotype: A read error may account for a junction end that differs from germline. This sequence joins TRBV7-2 and TRBJ2-3; either TRBD1 or TRBD2 may supply D (6 bases each). Germline V lookup: CDR1 SGHTA, CDR2 FQGNSA. This CDR3 has 17 residues. The DNA of the CDR3 is TGTGCCAGCAGCAAGGCGATAGCGGCTGGGAGGACAGATACGCAGTATTTC. Protein sequence: CASSKAIAAGRTDTQYF.

The chain recombines TRBV5-1 with TRBJ2-1, with TRBD2 matching over 12 bases. Germline V gives CDR1 SGHRS, CDR2 YFSETQ. The CDR3 is 17 residues long. J gave up 5 bases and V 4 bases, and 10 bases lay outside the gene matches. The CDR3: CASSTLRLAGDNNEQFF. CDR3 nucleotide sequence: TGCGCCAGCAGCACCCTCAGACTAGCGGGGGACAACAATGAGCAGTTCTTC.

In regard to this clonotype: A much larger clone differs from this one at a single base, so this may be a read error. In nucleotides, the CDR3 is TGTGCCAGCAGATCGGGACAGGGATCCTACAATGAGCAGTACTTC. This translates into CASRSGQGSYNEQYF. The chain is built from TRBV5-4 and TRBJ2-5; TRBD1 matches at 9 bases. V dropped 5 bases and J dropped 11; count of bases not matched to a gene: 16. The CDR3 has 15 amino acids. CDR1 and CDR2 from the germline V gene are SGHNT and YYREEE (reference sequence).

This clonotype has just a few counts. V usage is TRBV7-3 and J usage is TRBJ2-1, with a weak D call TRBD1 (6 bases). The CDR3 covers 15 residues. V was pared by 5 bases and J by 7 bases, with 18 bases between. Germline V CDR1 and CDR2: SGHTA, FQGTGA. CDR3: CASSPPGASRNEQFF. The CDR3 DNA reads TGTGCCAGCAGCCCCCCAGGGGCAAGTCGGAATGAGCAGTTCTTC.

This chain joins TRBV7-2 and TRBJ2-4, with D perhaps assigned TRBD1 or TRBD2 (5 bases each). Germline V gives CDR1 SGHTA, CDR2 FQGNSA. V was pared by 2 bases and J by 13 bases, with 18 bases between. The length of the CDR3 is 14 residues. This CDR3 is CASSLWEQEASQYF. CDR3 nucleotides: TGTGCCAGCAGCTTATGGGAACAGGAGGCTTCCCAGTACTTC.

The V gene is TRBV15, the J gene TRBJ2-1; 9 bases agree with TRBD2. V gave up 0 bases and J gave up 10 bases; unmatched junction bases: 7. Germline CDR1 LNHNV, CDR2 YYDKDF (reference sequence). This CDR3 spans 15 amino acids. CDR3 coding DNA: TGTGCCACCAGCAGAGACGAGGCGGGAGGGCTCGAGCAGTTCTTC. Its translation is CATSRDEAGGLEQFF.

Turning to this clonotype: One junction end does not reproduce the germline sequence, and a read error may be involved. V gene TRBV10-1 combines with J gene TRBJ2-3, with D possibly called TRBD1 or TRBD2 (8 bases each). This CDR3 is built from 14 residues. Germline V lookup: CDR1 WNHNN, CDR2 SYGVQD (reference sequence). CDR3 loop: CRGRGRGASDTQYF. In nucleotides, the CDR3 is TGCCGCGGCAGGGGGCGGGGGGCGTCAGATACGCAGTATTTC.

This chain connects TRBV7-2 to TRBJ2-2; D gene ambiguous. This CDR3 contains 14 residues. Deletions cut 5 bases from V and 1 base from J, with 8 bases between. Germline loops: CDR1 SGHTA, CDR2 FQGNSA. The DNA of the CDR3 is TGTGCCAGCAGCATGGGATTGAACACCGGGGAGCTGTTTTTT. Translated: CASSMGLNTGELFF.

V is TRBV7-9 and J is TRBJ2-2, with D unclear. TRBJ2-3 matches the DNA end more closely, so the J call is doubtful. This CDR3 is 17 amino acids long. Germline-derived CDR1 and CDR2 are SEHNR and FQNEAQ (reference sequence). CDR3 region: CASGQSGRAASTGKQYF. CDR3 nucleotide sequence: TGTGCCAGCGGTCAGAGTGGCCGGGCTGCGAGCACCGGTAAGCAGTATTTT.

This chain uses TRBV5-6 with TRBJ2-5, with D uncertain. This CDR3 spans 14 amino acids. Trimming shortened V by 0 bases and J by 11 bases, and 17 bases separated the two germline ends. Looked up from germline, CDR1 is SGHDT and CDR2 is YYEEEE. In nucleotides, the CDR3 is TGTGCCAGCAGCTTGGATCGGGCAGGCAATGAGCAGTACTTC. It is translated as CASSLDRAGNEQYF.